This T cell receptor beta chain was documented in a study of OX40 agonist ivuxolimab in advanced cancers. Study-wide background: The study treated patients with ivuxolimab, an agonistic anti-OX40 (CD134) antibody. Patients achieving partial responses numbered three: one hepatocellular carcinoma case and two cutaneous melanoma cases. Study-level results: The CD4+ and CD8+ T cells in the blood had expanded clonally by week 6 at 0.1 to 3.0 mg/kg.

The table came from immunoSEQ multiplex PCR; TCRdb's copy has only in-frame clones and leaves some out. The data show fewer than 65,000 clones, roughly 87% seen once. With regard to this clone: Its antigen is currently unknown.

Blood was sampled at baseline, cycle 4 day 1, and cycle 7 day 1. The germline V gene encodes CDR1 LNHNV and CDR2 YYDKDF (reference sequence). The CDR3 has 16 residues. Losses at the gene ends were 8 bases for V and 8 bases for J; bases not matched to a gene: 10. The TCR was taken from an adult with an advanced solid tumor such as melanoma, head and neck, liver or kidney cancer. The chain recombines TRBV15 with TRBJ1-6, with TRBD1 matching over 12 bases. The sample consisted of CD4+ or CD8+ T cells sorted from blood, taken in a trial of the OX40 agonist ivuxolimab. The CDR3: CATAPSGTGGYSPLHF. The DNA of the CDR3 is TGTGCCACCGCGCCCTCCGGGACAGGGGGCTATTCACCCCTCCACTTT.